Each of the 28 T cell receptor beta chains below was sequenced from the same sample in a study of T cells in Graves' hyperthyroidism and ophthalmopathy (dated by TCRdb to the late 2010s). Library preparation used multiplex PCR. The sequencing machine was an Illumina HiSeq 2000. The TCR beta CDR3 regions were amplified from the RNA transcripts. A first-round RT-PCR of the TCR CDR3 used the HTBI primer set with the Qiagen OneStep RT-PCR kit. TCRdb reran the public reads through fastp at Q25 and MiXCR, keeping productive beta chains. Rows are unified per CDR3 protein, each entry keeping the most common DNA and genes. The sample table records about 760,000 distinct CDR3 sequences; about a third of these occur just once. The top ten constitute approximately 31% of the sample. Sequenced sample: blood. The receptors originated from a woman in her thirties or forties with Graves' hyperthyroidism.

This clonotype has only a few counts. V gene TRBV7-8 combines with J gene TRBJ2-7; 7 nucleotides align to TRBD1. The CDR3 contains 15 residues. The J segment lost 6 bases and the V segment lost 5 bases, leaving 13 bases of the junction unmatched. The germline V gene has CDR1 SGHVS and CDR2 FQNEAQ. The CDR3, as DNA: TGTGCCAGCAGCCTCTACAGGGGCCTAGAGAGCGAGCAGTACTTC. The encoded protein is CASSLYRGLESEQYF.

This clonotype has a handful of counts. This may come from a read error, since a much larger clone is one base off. The CDR3 reads CASTRGSQAYEQYF. As DNA, the CDR3 is TGTGCCAGCACTAGGGGGAGCCAGGCCTACGAGCAGTACTTC. The chain employs TRBV5-6 and TRBJ2-7; the D gene is possibly TRBD1 (6 bases). Trimming took 6 bases from V and 2 from J, leaving 15 bases between them. Germline CDR1 reads SGHDT; CDR2 reads YYEEEE. The CDR3 runs to 14 residues.

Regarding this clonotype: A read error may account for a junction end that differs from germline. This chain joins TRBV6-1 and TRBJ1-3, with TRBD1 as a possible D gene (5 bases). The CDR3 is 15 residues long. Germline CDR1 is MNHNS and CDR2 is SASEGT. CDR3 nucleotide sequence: TGTGCCAGCAGTGCCCAGGGATCCGCTGGAAGCACCATATATTTT. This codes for CASSAQGSAGSTIYF.

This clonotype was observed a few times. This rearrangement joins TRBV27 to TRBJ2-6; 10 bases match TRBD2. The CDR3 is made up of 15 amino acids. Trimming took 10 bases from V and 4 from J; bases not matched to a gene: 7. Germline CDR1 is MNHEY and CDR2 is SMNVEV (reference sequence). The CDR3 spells CATGTSDTGANVLTF. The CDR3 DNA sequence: TGTGCCACCGGGACTAGCGACACCGGGGCCAACGTCCTGACTTTC.

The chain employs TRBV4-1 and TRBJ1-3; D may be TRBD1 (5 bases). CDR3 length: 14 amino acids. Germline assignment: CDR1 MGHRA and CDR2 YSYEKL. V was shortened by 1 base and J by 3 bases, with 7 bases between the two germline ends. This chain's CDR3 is CASSQVGGGNTIYF. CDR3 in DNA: TGCGCCAGCAGCCAAGTTGGGGGTGGAAACACCATATATTTT.

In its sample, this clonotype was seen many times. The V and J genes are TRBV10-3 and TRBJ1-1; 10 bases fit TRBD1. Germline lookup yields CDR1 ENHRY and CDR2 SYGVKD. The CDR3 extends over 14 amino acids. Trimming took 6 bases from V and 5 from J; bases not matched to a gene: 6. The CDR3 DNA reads TGTGCCATCAGCCGGGACAGGGGAAGAACTGAAGCTTTCTTT. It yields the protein CAISRDRGRTEAFF.

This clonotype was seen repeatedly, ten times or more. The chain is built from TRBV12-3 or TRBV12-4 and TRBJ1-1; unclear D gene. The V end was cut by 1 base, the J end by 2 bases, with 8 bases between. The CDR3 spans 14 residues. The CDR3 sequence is CASSLGHLNTEAFF. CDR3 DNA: TGTGCCAGCAGTTTAGGGCACCTTAACACTGAAGCTTTCTTT.

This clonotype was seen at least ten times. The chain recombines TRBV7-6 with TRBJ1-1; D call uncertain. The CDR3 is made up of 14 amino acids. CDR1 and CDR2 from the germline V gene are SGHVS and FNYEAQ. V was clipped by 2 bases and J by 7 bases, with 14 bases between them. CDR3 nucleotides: TGTGCCAGCAGCTTATCCGAGGGAGGAAATGAAGCTTTCTTT. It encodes CASSLSEGGNEAFF.

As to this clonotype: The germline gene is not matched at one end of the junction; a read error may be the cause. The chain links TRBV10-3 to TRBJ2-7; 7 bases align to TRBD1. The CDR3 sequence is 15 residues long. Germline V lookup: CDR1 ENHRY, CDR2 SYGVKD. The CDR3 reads CASSIRQGRSYEQYF. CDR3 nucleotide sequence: TGTGCCAGCAGTATCAGACAGGGTCGCTCCTACGAGCAGTACTTC.

The CDR3 DNA sequence: TGCGCCAGCAGCCAAGATGGAACAGGAGCCCGCTGGGAGCAGTACTTC. This gives the protein CASSQDGTGARWEQYF. The genes are TRBV5-1 and TRBJ2-7, with D perhaps TRBD1 (5 bases). The V and J ends lost 4 bases and 7 bases respectively, with 24 bases between them. Germline V gene sequence: CDR1 SGHRS, CDR2 YFSETQ. This CDR3 has 16 amino acids.

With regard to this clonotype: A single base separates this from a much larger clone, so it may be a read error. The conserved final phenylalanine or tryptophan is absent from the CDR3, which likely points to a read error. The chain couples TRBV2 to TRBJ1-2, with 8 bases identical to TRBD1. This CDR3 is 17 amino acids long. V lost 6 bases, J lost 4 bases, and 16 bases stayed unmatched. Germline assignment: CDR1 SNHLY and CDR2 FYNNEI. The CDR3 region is CASRTGEFAIAPYGYTS. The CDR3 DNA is TGTGCCAGCAGGACAGGGGAGTTCGCAATCGCACCCTATGGCTACACCTCC.

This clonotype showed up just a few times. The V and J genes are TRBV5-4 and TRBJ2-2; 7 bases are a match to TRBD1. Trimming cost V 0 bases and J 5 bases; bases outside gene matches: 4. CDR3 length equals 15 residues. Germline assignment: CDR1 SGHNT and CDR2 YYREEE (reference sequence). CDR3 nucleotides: TGTGCCAGCAGCTTGGAGGGGGCGAGGACCGGGGAGCTGTTTTTT. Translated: CASSLEGARTGELFF.

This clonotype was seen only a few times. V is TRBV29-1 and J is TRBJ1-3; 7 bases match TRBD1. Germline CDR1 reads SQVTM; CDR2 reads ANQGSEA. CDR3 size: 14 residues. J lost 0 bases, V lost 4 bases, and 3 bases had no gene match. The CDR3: CSVGGDSSGNTIYF. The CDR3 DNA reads TGCAGCGTTGGAGGGGACAGCTCTGGAAACACCATATATTTT.

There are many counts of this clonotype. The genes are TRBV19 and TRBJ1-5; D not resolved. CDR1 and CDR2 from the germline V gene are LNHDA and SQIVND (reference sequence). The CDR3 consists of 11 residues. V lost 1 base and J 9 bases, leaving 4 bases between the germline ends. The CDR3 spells CASSIGGPQHF. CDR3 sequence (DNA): TGTGCCAGTAGTATAGGGGGGCCCCAGCATTTT.

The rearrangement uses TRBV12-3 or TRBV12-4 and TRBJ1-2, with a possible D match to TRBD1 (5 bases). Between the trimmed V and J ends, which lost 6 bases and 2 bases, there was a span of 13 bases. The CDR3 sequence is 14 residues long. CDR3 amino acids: CASRGRRDNYGYTF. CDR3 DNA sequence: TGTGCCAGCAGGGGTAGACGGGACAACTATGGCTACACCTTC.

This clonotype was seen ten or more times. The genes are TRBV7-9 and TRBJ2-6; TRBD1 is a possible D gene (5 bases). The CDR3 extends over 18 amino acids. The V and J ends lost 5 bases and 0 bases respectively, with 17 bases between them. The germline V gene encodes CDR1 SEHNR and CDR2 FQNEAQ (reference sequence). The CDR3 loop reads CASSATGVMPSGANVLTF. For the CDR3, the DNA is TGTGCCAGCAGCGCAACAGGCGTCATGCCCTCTGGGGCCAACGTCCTGACTTTC.

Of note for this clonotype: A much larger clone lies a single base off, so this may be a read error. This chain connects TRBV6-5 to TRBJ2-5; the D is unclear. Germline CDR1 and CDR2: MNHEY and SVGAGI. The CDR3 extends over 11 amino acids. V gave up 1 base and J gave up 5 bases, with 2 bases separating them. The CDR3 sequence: CASSYWETQYF. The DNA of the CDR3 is TGTGCCAGCAGTTACTGGGAGACCCAGTACTTC.

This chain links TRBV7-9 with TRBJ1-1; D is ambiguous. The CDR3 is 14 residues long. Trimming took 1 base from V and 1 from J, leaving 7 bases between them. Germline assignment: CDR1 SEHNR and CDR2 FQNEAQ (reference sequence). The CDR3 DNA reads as TGTGCCAGCAGCTTAGACCTACAGAACACTGAAGCTTTCTTT. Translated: CASSLDLQNTEAFF.

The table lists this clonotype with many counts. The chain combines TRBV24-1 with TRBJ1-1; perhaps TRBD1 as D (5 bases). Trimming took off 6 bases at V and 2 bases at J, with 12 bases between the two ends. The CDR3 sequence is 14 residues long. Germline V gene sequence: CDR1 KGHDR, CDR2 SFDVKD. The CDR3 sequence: CATSWGRGNTEAFF. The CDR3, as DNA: TGTGCCACCAGTTGGGGAAGGGGAAACACTGAAGCTTTCTTT.

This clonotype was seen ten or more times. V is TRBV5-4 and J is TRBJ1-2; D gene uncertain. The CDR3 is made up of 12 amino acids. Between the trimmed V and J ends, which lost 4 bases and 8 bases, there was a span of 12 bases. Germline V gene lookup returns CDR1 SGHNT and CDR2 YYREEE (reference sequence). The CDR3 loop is CASSGQNRGYTF. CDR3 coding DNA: TGTGCCAGCAGCGGCCAAAATCGGGGCTACACCTTC. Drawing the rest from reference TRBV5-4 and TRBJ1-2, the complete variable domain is ETGVTQSPTHLIKTRGQQVTLRCSSQSGHNTVSWYQQALGQGPQFIFQYYREEENGRGNFPPRFSGLQFPNYSSELNVNALELDDSALYLCASSGQNRGYTFGSGTRLTVV.

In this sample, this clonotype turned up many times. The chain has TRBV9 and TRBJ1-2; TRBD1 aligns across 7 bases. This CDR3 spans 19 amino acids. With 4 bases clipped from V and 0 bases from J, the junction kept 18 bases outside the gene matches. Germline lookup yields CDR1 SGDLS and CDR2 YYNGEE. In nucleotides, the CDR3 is TGTGCCAGCAGCCCCGGAAACAGGGGCGAAGATCCTACTAACTATGGCTACACCTTC. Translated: CASSPGNRGEDPTNYGYTF.

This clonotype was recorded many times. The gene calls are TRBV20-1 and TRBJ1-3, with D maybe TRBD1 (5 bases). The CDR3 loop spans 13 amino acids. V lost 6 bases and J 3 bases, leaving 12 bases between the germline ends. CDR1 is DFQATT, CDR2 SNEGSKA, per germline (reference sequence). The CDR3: CSAPGPNGNTIYF. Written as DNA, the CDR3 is TGCAGTGCCCCGGGACCTAATGGAAACACCATATATTTT.

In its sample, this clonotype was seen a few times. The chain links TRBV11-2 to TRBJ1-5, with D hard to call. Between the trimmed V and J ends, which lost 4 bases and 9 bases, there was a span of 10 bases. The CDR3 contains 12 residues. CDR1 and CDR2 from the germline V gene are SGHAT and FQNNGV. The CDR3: CASSSDTGPQHF. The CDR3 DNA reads TGTGCCAGCAGCTCAGATACTGGGCCCCAGCATTTT.

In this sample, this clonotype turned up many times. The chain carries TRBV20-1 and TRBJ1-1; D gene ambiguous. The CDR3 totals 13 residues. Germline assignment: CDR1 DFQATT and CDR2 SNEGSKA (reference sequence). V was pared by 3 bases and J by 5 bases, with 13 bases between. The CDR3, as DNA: TGCAGTGCTAGGATGGAACCGAGAACTGAAGCTTTCTTT. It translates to CSARMEPRTEAFF.

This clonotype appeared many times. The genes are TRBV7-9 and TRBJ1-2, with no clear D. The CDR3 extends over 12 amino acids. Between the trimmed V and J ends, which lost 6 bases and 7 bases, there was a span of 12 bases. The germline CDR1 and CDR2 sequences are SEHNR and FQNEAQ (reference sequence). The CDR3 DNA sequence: TGTGCCAGCAGTTCTAACGAAGGTGGCTACACCTTC. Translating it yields CASSSNEGGYTF.

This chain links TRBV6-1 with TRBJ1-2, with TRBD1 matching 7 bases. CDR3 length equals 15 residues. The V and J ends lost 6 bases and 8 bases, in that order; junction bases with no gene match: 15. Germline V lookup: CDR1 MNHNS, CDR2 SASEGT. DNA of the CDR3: TGTGCCAGCAGCCCGCAGGGGGAGGGCGCGGAAGGCTACACCTTC. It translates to CASSPQGEGAEGYTF.

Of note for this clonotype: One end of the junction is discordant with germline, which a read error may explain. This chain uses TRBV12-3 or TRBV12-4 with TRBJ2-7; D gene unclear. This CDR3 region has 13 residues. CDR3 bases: TGTGCCACCAGTCCTCAGAATATCTACGAGCAGTACTTC. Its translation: CATSPQNIYEQYF.

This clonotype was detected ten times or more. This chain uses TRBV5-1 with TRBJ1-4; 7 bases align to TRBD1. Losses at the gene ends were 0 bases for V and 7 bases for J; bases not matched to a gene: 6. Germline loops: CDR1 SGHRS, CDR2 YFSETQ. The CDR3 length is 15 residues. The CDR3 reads CASSLAAQGSEKLFF. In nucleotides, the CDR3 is TGCGCCAGCAGCTTGGCCGCACAGGGGAGTGAAAAACTGTTTTTT. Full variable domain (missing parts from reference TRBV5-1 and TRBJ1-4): KAGVTQTPRYLIKTRGQQVTLSCSPISGHRSVSWYQQTPGQGLQFLFEYFSETQRNKGNFPGRFSGRQFSNSRSEMNVSTLELGDSALYLCASSLAAQGSEKLFFGSGTQLSVL.